Listed here are 25 T cell receptor beta chains from one sample, sequenced in a study of T-cell reconstitution after alpha-beta-depleted transplantation in children. Unique molecular identifiers were incorporated when the TCRbeta library was constructed. One entry per CDR3 protein results from TCRdb running MiXCR on the PCR reads. This sample has hundreds of thousands of distinct CDR3 sequences, with roughly 33% found just once. The source was PBMCs from the stem cell graft donor, collected from the stem cell graft. These receptor sequences come from a human donor who donated a stem cell graft to a child with aplastic anemia.

This sequence joins TRBV12-3 or TRBV12-4 and TRBJ1-1; no definite D call. Trimming stripped 7 bases from V and 4 bases from J, with 13 bases between. The CDR3 has 13 amino acids. Written as DNA, the CDR3 is TGTGCCAGCACGGTACAAGGCCCCACTGAAGCTTTCTTT. Translation: CASTVQGPTEAFF.

The DNA for the CDR3 is TGTGCCAGCGGCCGGGCTCGAATTTTCGGCGATGAGCAGTTCTTC. It specifies CASGRARIFGDEQFF. This sequence joins TRBV6-5 and TRBJ2-1, with D hard to call. From germline, CDR1 is MNHEY and CDR2 SVGAGI. The CDR3 extends over 15 amino acids. Trimming took 8 bases from V and 8 from J, leaving 22 bases between them.

The chain recombines TRBV5-6 with TRBJ2-5; D possibly corresponds to TRBD1 (5 bases). Trimming took 5 bases from V and 1 from J, leaving 12 bases between them. The CDR3 loop spans 14 amino acids. Germline V gene data show CDR1 as SGHDT and CDR2 as YYEEEE. The CDR3: CASRETVRQETQYF. The CDR3 DNA reads as TGTGCCAGCAGGGAGACAGTCCGCCAAGAGACCCAGTACTTC.

This clonotype was seen only a few times. V is TRBV5-5 and J is TRBJ2-3; tentative D call: TRBD2 (5 bases). This CDR3 has 15 residues. The V end was cut by 2 bases, the J end by 3 bases, with 13 bases between. The V gene's germline CDR1 is SGHKS and CDR2 YYEKEE (reference sequence). The CDR3 DNA sequence: TGTGCCAGCAGCTTACTAGTCGCCCCGACAGATACGCAGTATTTT. The encoded protein is CASSLLVAPTDTQYF.

The rearrangement uses TRBV20-1 and TRBJ2-1; 7 bases align to TRBD2. Germline V lookup: CDR1 DFQATT, CDR2 SNEGSKA (reference sequence). With 8 bases clipped from V and 5 bases from J, the junction kept 6 bases outside the gene matches. The CDR3 has 12 amino acids. CDR3 DNA sequence: TGCAGTTTGGCGGGAGCGAACAATGAGCAGTTCTTC. As protein: CSLAGANNEQFF.

This clonotype was observed a few times. The J gene is TRBJ2-5, the V gene TRBV7-2, with D hard to call. This CDR3 has 15 amino acids. Germline CDR1 SGHTA, CDR2 FQGNSA. With 3 bases removed from V and 7 bases from J, the gap between germline ends came to 18 bases. The CDR3 DNA reads as TGTGCCAGCAGCTTGTCACGGAGCGAAGGTCGGACCCAGTACTTC. It is translated as CASSLSRSEGRTQYF.

The chain recombines TRBV12-3 or TRBV12-4 with TRBJ2-5; the match to TRBD2 covers 10 bases. This CDR3 spans 16 amino acids. The V segment lost 5 bases and the J segment 2 bases; nucleotides outside the gene matches: 8. The CDR3 DNA reads TGTGCCAGCAGTCAACCGGGACTAGCGAATCAAGAGACCCAGTACTTC. It is translated as CASSQPGLANQETQYF.

The chain has TRBV7-8 and TRBJ2-2; unclear D gene. The CDR3 is 14 amino acids. V shed 5 bases and J shed 0 bases, with 7 bases lying between them. Germline V lookup: CDR1 SGHVS, CDR2 FQNEAQ. CDR3 residues: CASSPFANTGELFF. DNA of the CDR3: TGTGCCAGCAGCCCTTTCGCGAACACCGGGGAGCTGTTTTTT.

This clonotype was counted between two and nine times. The gene calls are TRBV12-3 or TRBV12-4 and TRBJ2-2, with D possibly being TRBD2 (6 bases). This CDR3 spans 16 amino acids. Trimming removed 5 bases at V and 5 bases at J, with 18 bases between. CDR3 sequence: CASSPAPGLRTGELFF. The CDR3 DNA is TGTGCCAGCAGTCCAGCTCCGGGACTGAGGACCGGGGAGCTGTTTTTT.

The chain carries TRBV18 and TRBJ2-3, with TRBD1 matching 7 bases. The V and J ends lost 9 bases and 1 base, in that order; junction bases with no gene match: 10. Germline CDR1 reads KGHSH; CDR2 reads LQKENI. This CDR3 region has 15 residues. CDR3 coding DNA: TGTGCCAGTCGGGACAGCCACTCCGGCACAGATACGCAGTATTTT. It encodes CASRDSHSGTDTQYF. The whole variable domain, remainder taken from reference TRBV18 and TRBJ2-3, is NAGVMQNPRHLVRRRGQEARLRCSPMKGHSHVYWYRQLPEEGLKFMVYLQKENIIDESGMPKERFSAEFPKEGPSILRIQQVVRGDSAAYFCASRDSHSGTDTQYFGPGTRLTVL.

The chain couples TRBV20-1 to TRBJ2-7; 11 nucleotides agree with TRBD2. The CDR3 spans 13 residues. Germline CDR1 is DFQATT and CDR2 is SNEGSKA (reference sequence). V trimming: 6 bases; J trimming: 4 bases; junction bases outside the gene matches: 5. The CDR3 DNA sequence: TGCAGTGCGAGGCCTAGCGGGAGGTACGAGCAGTACTTC. It is translated as CSARPSGRYEQYF.

The chain is built from TRBV6-1 and TRBJ2-1, with D perhaps matching TRBD1 (6 bases). Trimming cost V 7 bases and J 10 bases, with 20 bases left between them. Germline V gene lookup returns CDR1 MNHNS and CDR2 SASEGT. The CDR3 runs to 14 residues. The CDR3 loop is CASIRDTTFGEQFF. Here the CDR3 DNA reads TGTGCCAGCATCCGGGACACAACCTTCGGGGAGCAGTTCTTC.

This clonotype was seen repeatedly, ten times or more. The rearrangement links TRBV6-1 to TRBJ2-1, with TRBD2 matching 12 bases. Germline V gives CDR1 MNHNS, CDR2 SASEGT. This CDR3 has 15 residues. V gave up 5 bases and J gave up 6 bases; unmatched junction bases: 5. The CDR3 protein is CASSPLGLAGNEQFF. Written as DNA, the CDR3 is TGTGCCAGCAGTCCTCTGGGACTAGCGGGCAATGAGCAGTTCTTC.

This clonotype was seen just once. V and J are TRBV6-1 and TRBJ1-2, with 8 positions matching TRBD1. The CDR3 consists of 17 residues. Losses at the gene ends were 6 bases for V and 2 bases for J; bases not matched to a gene: 14. CDR1 is MNHNS, CDR2 SASEGT, per germline. In DNA form, the CDR3 reads TGTGCCAGCAGAAACAGGGGGGGAGGGGGGGCCAACTATGGCTACACCTTC. Translation gives CASRNRGGGGANYGYTF.

The chain links TRBV5-4 to TRBJ1-1; maybe TRBD1 (6 bases). The V and J ends lost 0 bases and 0 bases respectively, with 15 bases between them. The CDR3 loop spans 17 amino acids. Germline values: CDR1 SGHNT, CDR2 YYREEE (reference sequence). The CDR3 DNA sequence: TGTGCCAGCAGCTTGGTCCTGACGGGACACGTGAACACTGAAGCTTTCTTT. This gives the protein CASSLVLTGHVNTEAFF.

This sequence joins TRBV5-1 and TRBJ1-2; possibly TRBD1 for D (5 bases). Between the trimmed V and J ends, which lost 6 bases and 3 bases, there was a span of 15 bases. CDR3 length equals 14 residues. Germline lookup yields CDR1 SGHRS and CDR2 YFSETQ. The CDR3 DNA reads as TGCGCCAGCACCACCGCGCAGGGCGACTATGGCTACACCTTC. This codes for CASTTAQGDYGYTF.

The chain combines TRBV7-2 with TRBJ2-3; either TRBD1 or TRBD2 may supply D (5 bases each). Germline V gives CDR1 SGHTA, CDR2 FQGNSA. Trimming took off 4 bases at V and 7 bases at J, with 12 bases between the two ends. CDR3 length: 13 residues. The CDR3 sequence is CASSSQEGNTQYF. Here the CDR3 DNA reads TGTGCCAGCAGCTCTCAAGAGGGGAATACGCAGTATTTT. The full variable domain, in which reference TRBV7-2 and TRBJ2-3 provide the parts outside the CDR3, is GAGVSQSPSNKVTEKGKDVELRCDPISGHTALYWYRQSLGQGLEFLIYFQGNSAPDKSGLPSDRFSAERTGGSVSTLTIQRTQQEDSAVYLCASSSQEGNTQYFGPGTRLTVL.

This rearrangement joins TRBV27 to TRBJ2-1, with 7 nucleotides matching TRBD2. With V trimmed by 5 bases and J by 16 bases, 14 bases remained unmatched. The CDR3 loop spans 13 amino acids. Germline assignment: CDR1 MNHEY and CDR2 SMNVEV (reference sequence). The CDR3 sequence is CASSRRDYPSQFF. For the CDR3, the DNA is TGTGCCAGCAGTCGCCGGGACTACCCATCTCAATTCTTC.

In its sample, this clonotype was seen a few times. V is TRBV7-7 and J is TRBJ2-1; 9 bases match TRBD2. Germline V gene data show CDR1 as SSHAT and CDR2 as FNYEAQ (reference sequence). With V trimmed by 5 bases and J by 9 bases, 14 bases remained unmatched. The CDR3 totals 16 residues. In DNA, the CDR3 is TGTGCCAGCAGCCCCAGTGTAGGCGGGAGGGCCGTTGAGCAGTTCTTC. Translated, it gives CASSPSVGGRAVEQFF.

V is TRBV28 and J is TRBJ1-4; D unclear. The V gene lost 8 bases and the J gene lost 6 bases, with 13 bases spanning the gap. Germline assignment: CDR1 MDHEN and CDR2 SYDVKM. The CDR3 is 13 residues long. The CDR3 DNA reads TGTGCCAGCTTCAGCGAGGTTGATGAAAAACTGTTTTTT. It specifies CASFSEVDEKLFF.

The chain has TRBV5-1 and TRBJ2-7, with 10 bases identical to TRBD1. CDR3 size: 14 residues. Germline V CDR1 and CDR2: SGHRS, YFSETQ. The J segment lost 7 bases and the V segment lost 5 bases, leaving 9 bases of the junction unmatched. The DNA for the CDR3 is TGCGCCAGCAGTTACCGGGACAGGGGAGAAGAGCAGTACTTC. Protein sequence: CASSYRDRGEEQYF.

This clonotype has only a few counts. CDR3 in amino acids: CSARDLEGSYNEQFF. As DNA, the CDR3 is TGCAGTGCTAGAGATCTAGAGGGATCCTACAATGAGCAGTTCTTC. The chain combines TRBV20-1 with TRBJ2-1; perhaps TRBD2 as D (5 bases). This CDR3 is built from 15 residues. Germline CDR1 and CDR2: DFQATT and SNEGSKA (reference sequence). Trimming removed 0 bases at V and 1 base at J, with 10 bases between.

The rearrangement joins TRBV5-5 to TRBJ1-2; possibly TRBD1 for D (6 bases). V dropped 4 bases and J dropped 8 bases, with 18 bases sitting between them. Per the germline V gene, CDR1 is SGHKS and CDR2 is YYEKEE (reference sequence). The CDR3 consists of 14 residues. The CDR3 region is CASSHQGKGKGYTF. In DNA, the CDR3 is TGTGCCAGCAGCCATCAGGGGAAAGGGAAGGGCTACACCTTC. Drawing the rest from reference TRBV5-5 and TRBJ1-2, the complete variable domain is DAGVTQSPTHLIKTRGQQVTLRCSPISGHKSVSWYQQVLGQGPQFIFQYYEKEERGRGNFPDRFSARQFPNYSSELNVNALLLGDSALYLCASSHQGKGKGYTFGSGTRLTVV.

This chain joins TRBV6-1 and TRBJ2-5; 12 bases align to TRBD2. This CDR3 is built from 18 residues. The V gene's germline CDR1 is MNHNS and CDR2 SASEGT. The V and J ends lost 6 bases and 2 bases, in that order; junction bases with no gene match: 13. The CDR3 coding sequence is TGTGCCAGCAGCGACGAAACCCTAGCGGGAGGGCCTCAAGAGACCCAGTACTTC. The encoded protein is CASSDETLAGGPQETQYF.

CDR3 DNA: TGCAGCGTTGAAAGGAGCGCAGATACGCAGTATTTT. Its translation is CSVERSADTQYF. The chain has TRBV29-1 and TRBJ2-3; D is undetermined. This CDR3 has 12 amino acids. The germline V gene has CDR1 SQVTM and CDR2 ANQGSEA. V was shortened by 2 bases and J by 4 bases, with 7 bases between the two germline ends.